Reported below is one T cell receptor (beta chain). The target antigen is unknown. TCRdb's copy holds only in-frame clones and misses some; the assay was immunoSEQ multiplex PCR. This sample carries about 33,000 clones, 85% to 90% of them seen once, and the ten largest clones take 1% to 1.5%. This entry is derived from a study of T cells in narcolepsy. Study information: Donors had narcolepsy type 1 or type 2, or were healthy controls.

Overall study findings and caveats: Reportedly, autoreactive clonotypes were serially detected in patients' blood but not controls'. Same-patient CSF and blood CD4+ T cell clonotypes included HCRT-specific and TRIB2-specific autoreactive ones. Some memory CD4+ repertoires had no autoreactive clone sequences.

Unmatched junction bases numbered 6, after V lost 2 bases and J lost 7 bases. The CDR3 has 14 amino acids. Germline CDR1 reads SGDLS; CDR2 reads YYNGEE. The V gene is TRBV9, the J gene TRBJ2-7, with TRBD2 matching 10 bases. The sequencing input was CD45RA- memory CD4+ T cells from PBMCs. The clonotype comes from a human donor with narcolepsy. The CDR3 DNA reads as TGTGCCAGCAGCGTCCTAGCGGGAGAGGGGGAGCAGTACTTC. Translating it yields CASSVLAGEGEQYF.